A selection of T cell receptor beta chains follows, all from one sample in a study of cytomegalovirus exposure and HLA in healthy donors. The table came from immunoSEQ multiplex PCR; TCRdb's copy has only in-frame clones and leaves some out. The table includes roughly 100,000 clones, 70% to 85% detected once. Specimen: PBMCs. These receptors all come from a boy between 10 and 17 years old in good health and CMV-seronegative. The CDR3 runs from the conserved cysteine through the conserved F or W. Fields, in order: CDR3 DNA, CDR3 protein, D gene, CDR3 length, J gene, V gene, clone size. A D gene is named only where the DNA matches it firmly. Size is stated for part of the rows, as once, few or many counts, or as a class when the clone is expanded.

cdr3_nt: TGTGCCAGCAGCGCCGACCCGGGTCGGGGCTACACCTTC; cdr3_aa: CASSADPGRGYTF; d_call: NA; cdr3_length: 13; j_call: TRBJ1-2; v_call: TRBV9; clone_size: NA
cdr3_nt: TGTGCCAGCAGCTTGTCTGGGGGGACCTACGAGCAGTACTTC; cdr3_aa: CASSLSGGTYEQYF; d_call: NA; cdr3_length: 14; j_call: TRBJ2-7; v_call: TRBV5-6; clone_size: few
cdr3_nt: TGTGCCAGCAGCCTAAAAGAGACCCAGTACTTC; cdr3_aa: CASSLKETQYF; d_call: NA; cdr3_length: 11; j_call: TRBJ2-5; v_call: TRBV6-5; clone_size: NA
cdr3_nt: TGCGCCAGCAGCTTGGCGCCCGGAGACTACGAGCAGTACTTC; cdr3_aa: CASSLAPGDYEQYF; d_call: NA; cdr3_length: 14; j_call: TRBJ2-7; v_call: TRBV5-1; clone_size: NA
cdr3_nt: TGTGCCAGCAGCTCAGGGTTCCGGGTCCAGTACTTC; cdr3_aa: CASSSGFRVQYF; d_call: NA; cdr3_length: 12; j_call: TRBJ2-7; v_call: TRBV6-5; clone_size: NA
cdr3_nt: TGTGCCAGCAGCTTAACGTTCGGGGGCTCCTACAATGAGCAGTTCTTC; cdr3_aa: CASSLTFGGSYNEQFF; d_call: NA; cdr3_length: 16; j_call: TRBJ2-1; v_call: TRBV7-9; clone_size: NA
cdr3_nt: TGCGCCAGCAGCTTGGGGTCAGGTCTTAAAGAGACCCAGTACTTC; cdr3_aa: CASSLGSGLKETQYF; d_call: NA; cdr3_length: 15; j_call: TRBJ2-5; v_call: TRBV5-1; clone_size: NA
cdr3_nt: TGTGCCAGCAGAAAACAGGTGGCCACTGAAGCTTTCTTT; cdr3_aa: CASRKQVATEAFF; d_call: NA; cdr3_length: 13; j_call: TRBJ1-1; v_call: TRBV6-5; clone_size: once
cdr3_nt: TGTGCCAGCACCCGGGACAGGGGGGTCAACACCATATATTTT; cdr3_aa: CASTRDRGVNTIYF; d_call: TRBD1; cdr3_length: 14; j_call: TRBJ1-3; v_call: TRBV6-1; clone_size: once
cdr3_nt: TGCGCCAGCAGCCAAGCCAGCGGGGGATACAATGAGCAGTTCTTC; cdr3_aa: CASSQASGGYNEQFF; d_call: TRBD2; cdr3_length: 15; j_call: TRBJ2-1; v_call: TRBV4-3; clone_size: NA
cdr3_nt: TGTGCCAGCAGCTTGGACAGGGTTACAGATACGCAGTATTTT; cdr3_aa: CASSLDRVTDTQYF; d_call: NA; cdr3_length: 14; j_call: TRBJ2-3; v_call: TRBV5-8; clone_size: NA
cdr3_nt: TGTGCCAGCAGTTTGCAGGGGGCAGAAAGCTATGGCTACACCTTC; cdr3_aa: CASSLQGAESYGYTF; d_call: TRBD1; cdr3_length: 15; j_call: TRBJ1-2; v_call: TRBV27; clone_size: NA
cdr3_nt: TGCGCCAGCGGACCTACAGGGAGCTCCTACGAGCAGTACTTC; cdr3_aa: CASGPTGSSYEQYF; d_call: NA; cdr3_length: 14; j_call: TRBJ2-7; v_call: TRBV10-1; clone_size: NA
cdr3_nt: TGTGCCAGCAGTCCTAGGACAGACGCTAACTATGGCTACACCTTC; cdr3_aa: CASSPRTDANYGYTF; d_call: NA; cdr3_length: 15; j_call: TRBJ1-2; v_call: TRBV7-2; clone_size: NA
cdr3_nt: TGCGCCAGCAGCGCGGCCGGCAATGAGCAGTTCTTC; cdr3_aa: CASSAAGNEQFF; d_call: NA; cdr3_length: 12; j_call: TRBJ2-1; v_call: TRBV5-1; clone_size: NA
cdr3_nt: TGTGCCAGCTCACCGAAAGCACAGGGATCCCAAGAGACCCAGTACTTC; cdr3_aa: CASSPKAQGSQETQYF; d_call: NA; cdr3_length: 16; j_call: TRBJ2-5; v_call: TRBV18; clone_size: NA
cdr3_nt: TGTGCCAGCAGCTTGGAGGGAATTCAGCCCCAGCATTTT; cdr3_aa: CASSLEGIQPQHF; d_call: NA; cdr3_length: 13; j_call: TRBJ1-5; v_call: TRBV7-9; clone_size: NA
cdr3_nt: TGTGCCAGCAGTGGGGTGGACAGAAGCTCCTACGAGCAGTACTTC; cdr3_aa: CASSGVDRSSYEQYF; d_call: NA; cdr3_length: 15; j_call: TRBJ2-7; v_call: TRBV2; clone_size: NA
cdr3_nt: TGTGCCAGCAGTCGACAGGGGGAGGGTCAGCCCCAGCATTTT; cdr3_aa: CASSRQGEGQPQHF; d_call: TRBD1; cdr3_length: 14; j_call: TRBJ1-5; v_call: TRBV2; clone_size: NA
cdr3_nt: TGTGCCAGCAGTCTCGGGACAGCGAACACTGAAGCTTTCTTT; cdr3_aa: CASSLGTANTEAFF; d_call: TRBD1; cdr3_length: 14; j_call: TRBJ1-1; v_call: TRBV27; clone_size: NA
cdr3_nt: TGTGCCAGCAGGACCGGCGGGGGGCCTTACAATGAGCAGTTCTTC; cdr3_aa: CASRTGGGPYNEQFF; d_call: TRBD2; cdr3_length: 15; j_call: TRBJ2-1; v_call: TRBV25-1; clone_size: NA
cdr3_nt: TGTGCCAGCAGCGTAGGATCAGGGAGCAATCAGCCCCAGCATTTT; cdr3_aa: CASSVGSGSNQPQHF; d_call: NA; cdr3_length: 15; j_call: TRBJ1-5; v_call: TRBV9; clone_size: NA
cdr3_nt: TGTGCCACCCCCGCACCCCAGGGGGTGACCGGGGAGCTGTTTTTT; cdr3_aa: CATPAPQGVTGELFF; d_call: TRBD1; cdr3_length: 15; j_call: TRBJ2-2; v_call: TRBV15; clone_size: NA
cdr3_nt: TGTGCCAGCAGCTTGGCTAGCTACGAGCAGTACTTC; cdr3_aa: CASSLASYEQYF; d_call: NA; cdr3_length: 12; j_call: TRBJ2-7; v_call: TRBV5-4; clone_size: few
cdr3_nt: TGCGCCAGCAGCCAAGAAGGCGGGGCCGGAAGAGAGACCCAGTACTTC; cdr3_aa: CASSQEGGAGRETQYF; d_call: NA; cdr3_length: 16; j_call: TRBJ2-5; v_call: TRBV4-3; clone_size: NA
cdr3_nt: TGTGCCAGCAGGTTCAGTGAGACAGGGGGTCAGCCCCAGCATTTT; cdr3_aa: CASRFSETGGQPQHF; d_call: TRBD1; cdr3_length: 15; j_call: TRBJ1-5; v_call: TRBV6-1; clone_size: NA
cdr3_nt: TGTGCCAGTAGTATACGCAGGGCAACTAATGAAAAACTGTTTTTT; cdr3_aa: CASSIRRATNEKLFF; d_call: NA; cdr3_length: 15; j_call: TRBJ1-4; v_call: TRBV19; clone_size: many
cdr3_nt: TGTGCCATCAGTGAGGGCCGGGACAGGGGTTATGGCTACACCTTC; cdr3_aa: CAISEGRDRGYGYTF; d_call: TRBD1; cdr3_length: 15; j_call: TRBJ1-2; v_call: TRBV10-3; clone_size: NA
cdr3_nt: TGTGCCAGCAGTGCCTACAGGGCCAATGAGCAGTTCTTC; cdr3_aa: CASSAYRANEQFF; d_call: NA; cdr3_length: 13; j_call: TRBJ2-1; v_call: TRBV2; clone_size: once
cdr3_nt: TGTGCCAGCAGTCTCGGGACAGACTCTGGCTACACCTTC; cdr3_aa: CASSLGTDSGYTF; d_call: TRBD1; cdr3_length: 13; j_call: TRBJ1-2; v_call: TRBV6-5; clone_size: NA
cdr3_nt: TGTGCCAGCAGCTTAAATAGCGGAAGCTCCTACGAGCAGTACTTC; cdr3_aa: CASSLNSGSSYEQYF; d_call: NA; cdr3_length: 15; j_call: TRBJ2-7; v_call: TRBV7-2; clone_size: NA
cdr3_nt: TGTGCCAGCAGCTCGAGCGGGACCCCAGAGACCCAGTACTTC; cdr3_aa: CASSSSGTPETQYF; d_call: TRBD2; cdr3_length: 14; j_call: TRBJ2-5; v_call: TRBV28; clone_size: NA
cdr3_nt: TGTGCCAGCAGGAGACTAGTCCTTAGGTACCAAGAGACCCAGTACTTC; cdr3_aa: CASRRLVLRYQETQYF; d_call: NA; cdr3_length: 16; j_call: TRBJ2-5; v_call: TRBV2; clone_size: NA
cdr3_nt: TGTGCCAGTAGTATCGCAGGGGCTAACTATGGCTACACCTTC; cdr3_aa: CASSIAGANYGYTF; d_call: NA; cdr3_length: 14; j_call: TRBJ1-2; v_call: TRBV19; clone_size: NA
cdr3_nt: TGTGCCTGGAGCGTAGGAGGGGGGGGACCCTCACCCCTCCACTTT; cdr3_aa: CAWSVGGGGPSPLHF; d_call: NA; cdr3_length: 15; j_call: TRBJ1-6; v_call: TRBV30; clone_size: NA
cdr3_nt: TGTGCCAGCAGCCCCTACTGGTACACTGAAGCTTTCTTT; cdr3_aa: CASSPYWYTEAFF; d_call: NA; cdr3_length: 13; j_call: TRBJ1-1; v_call: TRBV7-2; clone_size: NA
cdr3_nt: TGTGCCAGTAGTATAGTCGGGTACAATGAGCAGTTCTTC; cdr3_aa: CASSIVGYNEQFF; d_call: NA; cdr3_length: 13; j_call: TRBJ2-1; v_call: TRBV19; clone_size: NA
cdr3_nt: TGTGCCAGCAGCCAGATAAGCACAGATACGCAGTATTTT; cdr3_aa: CASSQISTDTQYF; d_call: NA; cdr3_length: 13; j_call: TRBJ2-3; v_call: TRBV9; clone_size: NA
cdr3_nt: TGTGCCAGCAGCTTACCGCCGGGACTAGCGGGCACCGGGGAGCTGTTTTTT; cdr3_aa: CASSLPPGLAGTGELFF; d_call: TRBD2; cdr3_length: 17; j_call: TRBJ2-2; v_call: TRBV7-9; clone_size: few
cdr3_nt: TGTGCCAGTCAAGCAGGACAGTCAGGTCAGCCCCAGCATTTT; cdr3_aa: CASQAGQSGQPQHF; d_call: NA; cdr3_length: 14; j_call: TRBJ1-5; v_call: TRBV28; clone_size: NA
cdr3_nt: TGTGCCAGCAGCGTAGGGCAGGGTGTTAGTAAAGATACGCAGTATTTT; cdr3_aa: CASSVGQGVSKDTQYF; d_call: NA; cdr3_length: 16; j_call: TRBJ2-3; v_call: TRBV9; clone_size: NA
cdr3_nt: TGTGCCAGCAGCTTAACTCTGGGGGGATCTGGAAACACCATATATTTT; cdr3_aa: CASSLTLGGSGNTIYF; d_call: NA; cdr3_length: 16; j_call: TRBJ1-3; v_call: TRBV7-2; clone_size: NA
cdr3_nt: TGTGCCACCCGAAGGGGGATGAACACTGAAGCTTTCTTT; cdr3_aa: CATRRGMNTEAFF; d_call: NA; cdr3_length: 13; j_call: TRBJ1-1; v_call: TRBV11-2; clone_size: NA
cdr3_nt: TGCAGCGTTGCATCTAGCGACCGCTCCTACAATGAGCAGTTCTTC; cdr3_aa: CSVASSDRSYNEQFF; d_call: NA; cdr3_length: 15; j_call: TRBJ2-1; v_call: TRBV29-1; clone_size: once
cdr3_nt: TGCGCCAGCAGCCCCAGGGTGGGCCCGGACACTGAAGCTTTCTTT; cdr3_aa: CASSPRVGPDTEAFF; d_call: NA; cdr3_length: 15; j_call: TRBJ1-1; v_call: TRBV4-1; clone_size: NA
cdr3_nt: TGTGCCAGCAGCCTTAGCGGGACTTCCTACGAGCAGTACTTC; cdr3_aa: CASSLSGTSYEQYF; d_call: TRBD2; cdr3_length: 14; j_call: TRBJ2-7; v_call: TRBV11-3; clone_size: once